These 6 T cell receptor beta chains originate from one sample sequenced in a study of blood T cell repertoires in COVID-19. The method was immunoSEQ multiplex PCR; TCRdb's version includes in-frame clones alone and lacks a portion of them. The data show roughly 150,000 clones, around 84% seen once. Sequenced input: peripheral blood. The receptors shown here come from a woman aged 45-60 years with COVID-19, enrolled during active disease.

The rearrangement uses TRBV29-1 and TRBJ2-7, with 7 nucleotides matching TRBD2. V shed 7 bases, J shed 0 bases, and the junction held 9 bases outside the gene matches. CDR1 and CDR2 from the germline V gene are SQVTM and ANQGSEA. The CDR3 sequence is 14 residues long. This chain's CDR3 is CSAAGRGSSYEQYF. The CDR3 nucleotides are TGCAGCGCCGCAGGGCGGGGGAGCTCCTACGAGCAGTACTTC.

The rearrangement links TRBV19 to TRBJ1-1; tentative D call: TRBD1 (5 bases). Per germline, CDR1 LNHDA and CDR2 SQIVND (reference sequence). The germline V and J ends were trimmed by 8 bases and 0 bases, with 10 bases remaining between them. This CDR3 has 13 amino acids. The CDR3 here is CASAGMMNTEAFF. In DNA, the CDR3 is TGTGCCAGTGCAGGGATGATGAACACTGAAGCTTTCTTT.

The chain links TRBV9 to TRBJ1-2; tentatively, D is TRBD1 (6 bases). This CDR3 has 15 amino acids. V was trimmed by 2 bases and J by 4 bases, leaving 15 bases between them. Germline CDR1 is SGDLS and CDR2 is YYNGEE. The CDR3 loop reads CASSVPGGGPYGYTF. In DNA form, the CDR3 reads TGTGCCAGCAGCGTCCCGGGAGGGGGTCCCTATGGCTACACCTTC. Drawing the rest from reference TRBV9 and TRBJ1-2, the complete variable domain is DSGVTQTPKHLITATGQRVTLRCSPRSGDLSVYWYQQSLDQGLQFLIQYYNGEERAKGNILERFSAQQFPDLHSELNLSSLELGDSALYFCASSVPGGGPYGYTFGSGTRLTVV.

V gene TRBV7-2 combines with J gene TRBJ2-3; D remains ambiguous. Deletions cut 1 base from V and 3 bases from J, with 5 bases between. CDR3 length equals 13 residues. CDR1 and CDR2 (germline): SGHTA, FQGNSA. The CDR3: CASSLGRTDTQYF. The CDR3 bases are TGTGCCAGCAGCTTAGGGAGAACAGATACGCAGTATTTT.

The J gene is TRBJ1-1, the V gene TRBV19; no firm D call. Trimming left V 5 bases short and J 3 bases short, with 19 bases between. Germline lookup yields CDR1 LNHDA and CDR2 SQIVND (reference sequence). This CDR3 is built from 16 residues. The DNA of the CDR3 is TGTGCCAGTAGTCGTCTGGCGGGGAGTCTCGACACTGAAGCTTTCTTT. Its protein product is CASSRLAGSLDTEAFF. Full variable domain (missing parts from reference TRBV19 and TRBJ1-1): DGGITQSPKYLFRKEGQNVTLSCEQNLNHDAMYWYRQDPGQGLRLIYYSQIVNDFQKGDIAEGYSVSREKKESFPLTVTSAQKNPTAFYLCASSRLAGSLDTEAFFGQGTRLTVV.

The chain combines TRBV19 with TRBJ2-6; 11 nucleotides agree with TRBD1. The CDR3 is 16 residues long. Germline V gene data show CDR1 as LNHDA and CDR2 as SQIVND (reference sequence). V dropped 5 bases and J dropped 4; count of bases not matched to a gene: 4. CDR3 nucleotides: TGTGCCAGTAGTTGGACAGGGGGCACAGGGGCCAACGTCCTGACTTTC. This encodes CASSWTGGTGANVLTF.